This TCR beta chain was sequenced during a study of T cell changes during pregnancy in multiple sclerosis. Only a few counts were recorded for this clone. Produced via immunoSEQ multiplex PCR; TCRdb's table is partial and in-frame only. Of approximately 50,000 clones in the sample, about nine tenths were seen once. Sequenced here: peripheral blood, sampled in the second trimester of pregnancy. This receptor was obtained from a female donor with multiple sclerosis, enrolled in a pregnancy study.

The CDR3 sequence: CASSLDRLYEQYF. The DNA of the CDR3 is TGTGCCAGCAGCTTAGACAGGCTCTACGAGCAGTACTTC. V and J are TRBV5-6 and TRBJ2-7, with a possible D match to TRBD1 (6 bases). V was cut by 2 bases and J by 3 bases, with 9 bases left in between. Germline V CDR1 and CDR2: SGHDT, YYEEEE. This CDR3 contains 13 residues.